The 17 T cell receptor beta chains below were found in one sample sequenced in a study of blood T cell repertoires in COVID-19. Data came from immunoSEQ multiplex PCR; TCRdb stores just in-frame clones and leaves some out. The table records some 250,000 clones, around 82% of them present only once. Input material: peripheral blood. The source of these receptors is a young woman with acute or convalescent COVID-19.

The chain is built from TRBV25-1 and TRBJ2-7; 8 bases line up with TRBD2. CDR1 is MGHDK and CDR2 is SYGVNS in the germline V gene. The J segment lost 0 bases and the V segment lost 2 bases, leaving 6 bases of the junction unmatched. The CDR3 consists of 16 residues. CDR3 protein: CASSEAGGSLSYEQYF. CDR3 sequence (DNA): TGTGCCAGCAGTGAAGCGGGGGGCTCCCTCTCCTACGAGCAGTACTTC.

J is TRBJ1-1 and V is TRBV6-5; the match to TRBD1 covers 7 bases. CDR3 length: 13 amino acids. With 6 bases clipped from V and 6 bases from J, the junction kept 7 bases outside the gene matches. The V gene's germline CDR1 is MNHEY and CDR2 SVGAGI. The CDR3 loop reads CASSPDRVAEAFF. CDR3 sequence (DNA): TGTGCCAGCAGCCCCGACAGGGTGGCTGAAGCTTTCTTT.

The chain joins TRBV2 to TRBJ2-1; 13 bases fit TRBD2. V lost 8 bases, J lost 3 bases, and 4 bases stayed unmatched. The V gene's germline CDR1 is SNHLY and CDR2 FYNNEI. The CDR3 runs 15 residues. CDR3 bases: TGTGCCAGCGGGGGACTAGCGGGATACTACAATGAGCAGTTCTTC. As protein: CASGGLAGYYNEQFF.

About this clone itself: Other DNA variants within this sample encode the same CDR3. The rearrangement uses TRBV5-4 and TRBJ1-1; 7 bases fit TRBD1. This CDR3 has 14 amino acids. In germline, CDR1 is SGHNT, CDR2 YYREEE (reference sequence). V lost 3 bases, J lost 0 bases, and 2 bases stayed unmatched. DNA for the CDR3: TGTGCCAGCAGCTGGGACAGAGTGAACACTGAAGCTTTCTTT. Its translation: CASSWDRVNTEAFF.

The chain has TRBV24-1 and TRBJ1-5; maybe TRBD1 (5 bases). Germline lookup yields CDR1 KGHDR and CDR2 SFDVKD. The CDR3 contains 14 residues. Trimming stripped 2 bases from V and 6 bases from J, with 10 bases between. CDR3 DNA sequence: TGTGCCACCAGTGATTCGCAGGGAGGTCAGCCCCAGCATTTT. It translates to CATSDSQGGQPQHF.

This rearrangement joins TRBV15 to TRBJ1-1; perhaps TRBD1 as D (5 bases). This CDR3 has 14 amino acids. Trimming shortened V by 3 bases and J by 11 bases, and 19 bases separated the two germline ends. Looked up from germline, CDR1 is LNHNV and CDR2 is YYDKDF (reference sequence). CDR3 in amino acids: CATSSLGLSSGAFF. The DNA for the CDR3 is TGTGCCACCAGCAGCTTAGGGCTATCCTCAGGGGCTTTCTTT.

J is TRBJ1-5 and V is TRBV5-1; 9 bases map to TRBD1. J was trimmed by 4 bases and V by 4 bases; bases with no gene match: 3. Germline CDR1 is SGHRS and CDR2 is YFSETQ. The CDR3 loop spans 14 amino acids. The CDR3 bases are TGCGCCAGCAGCGCCGGGACAGGGAATCAGCCCCAGCATTTT. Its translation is CASSAGTGNQPQHF.

CDR3 in DNA: TGTGCCAGCAGCATCCGGCGGGTGAACACTGAAGCTTTCTTT. Its protein product is CASSIRRVNTEAFF. V gene TRBV7-2 combines with J gene TRBJ1-1; D not certain. Germline values: CDR1 SGHTA, CDR2 FQGNSA. V dropped 5 bases and J dropped 0 bases, with 10 bases sitting between them. This CDR3 spans 14 amino acids.

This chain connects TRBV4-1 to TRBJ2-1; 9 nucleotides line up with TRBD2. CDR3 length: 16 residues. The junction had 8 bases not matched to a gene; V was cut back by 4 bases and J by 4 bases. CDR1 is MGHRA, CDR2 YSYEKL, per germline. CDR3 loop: CASSPASGTLYNEQFF. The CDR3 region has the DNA TGCGCCAGCAGCCCGGCTAGCGGGACTCTTTACAATGAGCAGTTCTTC.

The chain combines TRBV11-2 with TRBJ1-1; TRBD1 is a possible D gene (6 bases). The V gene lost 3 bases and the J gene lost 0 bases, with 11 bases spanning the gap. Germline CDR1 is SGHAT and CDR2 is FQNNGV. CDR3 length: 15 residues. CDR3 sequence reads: CASSFWTAMNTEAFF. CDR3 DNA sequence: TGTGCCAGCAGCTTCTGGACAGCCATGAACACTGAAGCTTTCTTT.

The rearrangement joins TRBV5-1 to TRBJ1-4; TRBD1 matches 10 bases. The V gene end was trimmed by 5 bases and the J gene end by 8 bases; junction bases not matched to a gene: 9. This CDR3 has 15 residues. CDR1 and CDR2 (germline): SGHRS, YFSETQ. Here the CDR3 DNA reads TGCGCCAGCAGACCGACAGGGGGCGCGAGCGAAAAACTGTTTTTT. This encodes CASRPTGGASEKLFF.

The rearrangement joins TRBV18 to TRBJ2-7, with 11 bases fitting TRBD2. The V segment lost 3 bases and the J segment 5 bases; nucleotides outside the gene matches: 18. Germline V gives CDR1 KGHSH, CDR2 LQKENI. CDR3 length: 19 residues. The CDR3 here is CASSPRGDIAGGPLDEQYF. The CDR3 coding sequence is TGTGCCAGCTCACCGCGGGGAGACATAGCGGGAGGGCCTCTTGACGAGCAGTACTTC. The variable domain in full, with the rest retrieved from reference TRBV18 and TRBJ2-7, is NAGVMQNPRHLVRRRGQEARLRCSPMKGHSHVYWYRQLPEEGLKFMVYLQKENIIDESGMPKERFSAEFPKEGPSILRIQQVVRGDSAAYFCASSPRGDIAGGPLDEQYFGPGTRLTVT.

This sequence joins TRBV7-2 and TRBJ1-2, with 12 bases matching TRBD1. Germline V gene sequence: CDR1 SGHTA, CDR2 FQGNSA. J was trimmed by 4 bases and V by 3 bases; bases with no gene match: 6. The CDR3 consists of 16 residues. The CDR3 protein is CASSFQGTGGAYGYTF. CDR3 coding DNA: TGTGCCAGCAGCTTCCAGGGGACAGGGGGCGCCTATGGCTACACCTTC.

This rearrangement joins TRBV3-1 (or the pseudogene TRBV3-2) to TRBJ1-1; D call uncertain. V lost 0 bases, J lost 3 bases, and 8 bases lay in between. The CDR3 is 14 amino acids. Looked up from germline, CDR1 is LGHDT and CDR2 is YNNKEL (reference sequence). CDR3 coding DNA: TGTGCCAGCAGCCAAGACAGGCCGGACACTGAAGCTTTCTTT. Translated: CASSQDRPDTEAFF.

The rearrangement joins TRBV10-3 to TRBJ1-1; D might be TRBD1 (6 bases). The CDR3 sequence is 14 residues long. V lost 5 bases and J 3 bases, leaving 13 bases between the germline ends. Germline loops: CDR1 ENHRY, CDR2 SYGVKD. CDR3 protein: CAISRGAVDTEAFF. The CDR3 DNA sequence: TGTGCCATCAGTCGGGGGGCTGTGGACACTGAAGCTTTCTTT.

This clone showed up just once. The CDR3, as DNA: TGTGCCAGCAGTTACTCCTTGACTACCGGGACAGTCGACTACAATGAGCAGTTCTTC. Its translation: CASSYSLTTGTVDYNEQFF. This chain links TRBV6-2 or TRBV6-3 with TRBJ2-1, with 7 bases matching TRBD1. CDR3 length equals 19 residues. The J segment lost 3 bases and the V segment lost 0 bases, leaving 14 bases of the junction unmatched. Germline lookup yields CDR1 MNHEY and CDR2 SVGEGT.

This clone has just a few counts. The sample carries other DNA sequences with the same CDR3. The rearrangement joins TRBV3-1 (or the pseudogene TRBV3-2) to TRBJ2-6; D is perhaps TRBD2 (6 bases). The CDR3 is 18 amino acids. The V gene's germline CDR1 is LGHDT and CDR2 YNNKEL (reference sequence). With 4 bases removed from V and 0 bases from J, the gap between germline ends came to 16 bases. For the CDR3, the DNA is TGTGCCAGCAGCCCCCGGACTGGGGAGGACTCTGGGGCCAACGTCCTGACTTTC. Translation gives CASSPRTGEDSGANVLTF.